Reported below is one T cell receptor (beta chain). Antigen: not known. The whole isolated RNA underwent reverse transcription, so sequencing captured expressed TCRB transcripts. Here immunoSEQ multiplex PCR was the method, and the copy in TCRdb shows in-frame clones only, minus some. The repertoire holds about 150,000 clones, with approximately 7.8% as singletons. CDR3 length equals 14 residues. Germline V gene sequence: CDR1 MDHEN, CDR2 SYDVKM. J lost 0 bases, V lost 6 bases, and 3 bases had no gene match. The data belong to a study of beta chain features in type 1 diabetes. General observations from the study: When cDNA is sequenced, cells with high TCR expression could be over-represented. The study found that naive, central memory and Treg TCRB repertoires appeared more similar in patients than in healthy donors. The study found fewer insertions and more deletions at VDJ junctions in type 1 diabetes patients. Among all four CD4+ subsets, Type 1 diabetes patients had TCRB CDR3s that were moderately but significantly shorter.

This chain links TRBV28 with TRBJ1-2, with 8 bases fitting TRBD1. This receptor was identified in a woman in her thirties or forties with type 1 diabetes. The sample consisted of central memory CD4+ T cells from blood. CDR3 bases: TGTGCCAGCAGACAGGGGGGTGCTAACTATGGCTACACCTTC. It codes for CASRQGGANYGYTF.